This T cell receptor (beta chain) was identified during a study of T cell changes during pregnancy in multiple sclerosis. This CDR3 spans 14 amino acids. The V end was cut by 5 bases, the J end by 0 bases, with 8 bases between. CDR1 and CDR2 (germline): SGHVS, FQNEAQ. Only in-frame clones appear in the TCRdb table, and some are missing; sequencing was by immunoSEQ multiplex PCR. The sample has 25,000 to 35,000 clones, about 91% seen once. Worth noting for this clone: Within the sample, other DNA sequences also encode this same CDR3.

The chain couples TRBV7-8 to TRBJ1-3; D remains unclear. The source material was CD8+ T cells from peripheral blood mononuclear cells, sampled in the second trimester of pregnancy. The sequence was obtained from a female donor with multiple sclerosis, enrolled in a pregnancy study. The chain's CDR3 is CASSPISSGNTIYF. The CDR3 coding sequence is TGTGCCAGCAGCCCTATTAGCTCTGGAAACACCATATATTTT.